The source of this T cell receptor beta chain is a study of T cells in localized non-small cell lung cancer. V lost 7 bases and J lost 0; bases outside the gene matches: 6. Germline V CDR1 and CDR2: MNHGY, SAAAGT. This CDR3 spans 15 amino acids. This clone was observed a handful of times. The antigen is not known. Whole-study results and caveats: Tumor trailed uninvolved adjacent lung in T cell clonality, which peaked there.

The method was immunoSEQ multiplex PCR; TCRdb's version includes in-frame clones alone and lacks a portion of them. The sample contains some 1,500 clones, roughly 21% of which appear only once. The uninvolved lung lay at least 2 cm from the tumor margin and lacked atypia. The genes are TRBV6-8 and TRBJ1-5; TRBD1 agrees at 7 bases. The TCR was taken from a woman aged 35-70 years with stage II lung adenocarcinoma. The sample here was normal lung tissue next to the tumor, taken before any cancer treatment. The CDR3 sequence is CASNLGQASNQPQHF. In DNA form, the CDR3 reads TGTGCCAGCAATCTAGGACAGGCTAGCAATCAGCCCCAGCATTTT.